This TCR beta chain came from a study of cytomegalovirus exposure and HLA in healthy donors. Study background: Researchers previously reported finding just under 120 million unique TCR beta sequences from 170 million or so T cells. Early on, a data release was issued that held some 91 million unique TCRs from HLA-typed donors. Among the roughly 400 genotyped donors, approximately 80% were placed in the Caucasian-associated ancestry cluster.

PCR used 60 Vbeta primers and 13 Jbeta primers. The repertoire was sequenced with immunoSEQ multiplex PCR; TCRdb's copy has only in-frame clones and lacks some. The sample yields a few hundred thousand clones, roughly 70% seen once. The CDR3 is 13 amino acids. Trimming removed 5 bases from V and 2 bases from J; junction bases left unmatched: 3. CDR1 is SNHLY and CDR2 is FYNNEI in the germline V gene. The chain carries TRBV2 and TRBJ2-7; 7 nucleotides match TRBD2. The receptor was derived from a woman in her thirties in good health and CMV-seronegative. Sequencing used PBMCs. Here the CDR3 reads CASSREVTYEQYF. CDR3 nucleotide sequence: TGTGCCAGCAGTCGGGAGGTGACCTACGAGCAGTACTTC.